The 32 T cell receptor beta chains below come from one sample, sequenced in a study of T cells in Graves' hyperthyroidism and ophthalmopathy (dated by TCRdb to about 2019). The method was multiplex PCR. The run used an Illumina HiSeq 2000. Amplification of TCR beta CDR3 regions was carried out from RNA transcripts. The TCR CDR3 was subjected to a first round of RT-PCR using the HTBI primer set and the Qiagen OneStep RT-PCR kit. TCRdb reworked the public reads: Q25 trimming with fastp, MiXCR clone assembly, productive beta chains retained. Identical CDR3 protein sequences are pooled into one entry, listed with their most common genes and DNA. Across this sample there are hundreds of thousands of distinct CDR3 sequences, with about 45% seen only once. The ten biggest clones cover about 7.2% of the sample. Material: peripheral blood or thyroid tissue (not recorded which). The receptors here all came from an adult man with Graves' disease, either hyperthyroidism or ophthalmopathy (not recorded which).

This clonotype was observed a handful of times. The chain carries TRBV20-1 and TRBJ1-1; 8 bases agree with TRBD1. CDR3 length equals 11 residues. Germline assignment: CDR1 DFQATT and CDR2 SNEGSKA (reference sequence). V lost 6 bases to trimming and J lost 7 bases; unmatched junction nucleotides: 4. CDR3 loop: CSAKDRGEAFF. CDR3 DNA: TGCAGTGCGAAAGACAGGGGTGAAGCTTTCTTT.

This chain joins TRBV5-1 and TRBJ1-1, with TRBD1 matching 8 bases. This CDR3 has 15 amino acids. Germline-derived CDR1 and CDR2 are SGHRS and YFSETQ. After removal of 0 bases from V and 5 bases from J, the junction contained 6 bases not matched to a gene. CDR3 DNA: TGCGCCAGCAGCTTGGCCGCGACAGGGGTTACTGAAGCTTTCTTT. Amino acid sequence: CASSLAATGVTEAFF.

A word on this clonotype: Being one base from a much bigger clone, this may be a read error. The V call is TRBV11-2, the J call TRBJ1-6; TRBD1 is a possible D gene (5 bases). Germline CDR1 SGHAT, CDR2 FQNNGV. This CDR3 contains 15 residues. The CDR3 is CASSSRQSYNSSLHF. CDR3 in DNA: TGTGCCAGCAGCTCAAGACAGTCCTATAATTCATCCCTCCACTTT.

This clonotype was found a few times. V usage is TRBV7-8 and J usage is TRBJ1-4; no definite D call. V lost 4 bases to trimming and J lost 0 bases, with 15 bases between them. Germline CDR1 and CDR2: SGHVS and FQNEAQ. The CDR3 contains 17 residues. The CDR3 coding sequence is TGTGCCAGCAGCTCACGCGGCCTCATCTCAACTAATGAAAAACTGTTTTTT. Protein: CASSSRGLISTNEKLFF.

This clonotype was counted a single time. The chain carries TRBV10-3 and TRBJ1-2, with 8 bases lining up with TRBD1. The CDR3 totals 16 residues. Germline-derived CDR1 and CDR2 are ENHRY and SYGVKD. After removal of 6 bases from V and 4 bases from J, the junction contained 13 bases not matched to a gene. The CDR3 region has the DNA TGTGCCATCAGCTCCGCACTGACTGGACAGGGCTATGGCTACACCTTC. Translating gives CAISSALTGQGYGYTF.

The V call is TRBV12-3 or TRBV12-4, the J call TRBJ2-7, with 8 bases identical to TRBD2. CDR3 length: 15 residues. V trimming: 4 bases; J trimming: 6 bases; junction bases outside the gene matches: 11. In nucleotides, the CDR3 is TGTGCCAGCAGTTACAGGGCAGCGGGAGCCTCCGAGCAGTACTTC. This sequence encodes CASSYRAAGASEQYF.

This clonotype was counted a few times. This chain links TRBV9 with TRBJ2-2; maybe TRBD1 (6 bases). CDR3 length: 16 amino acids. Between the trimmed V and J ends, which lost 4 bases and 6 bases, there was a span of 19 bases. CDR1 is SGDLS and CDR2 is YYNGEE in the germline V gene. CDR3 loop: CASSRGQGSTAGELFF. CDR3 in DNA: TGTGCCAGCAGCAGAGGGCAGGGGTCGACGGCCGGGGAGCTGTTTTTT.

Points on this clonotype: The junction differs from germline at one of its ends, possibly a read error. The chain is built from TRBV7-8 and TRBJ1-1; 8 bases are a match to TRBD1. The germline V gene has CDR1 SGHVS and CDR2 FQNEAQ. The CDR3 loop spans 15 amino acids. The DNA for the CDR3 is TGTGCCAGCAGCTTAGTACAGGGGGTGAAAACTGAAGCTTTCTTT. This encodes CASSLVQGVKTEAFF. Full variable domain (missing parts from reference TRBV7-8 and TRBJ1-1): GAGVSQSPRYKVAKRGQDVALRCDPISGHVSLFWYQQALGQGPEFLTYFQNEAQLDKSGLPSDRFFAERPEGSVSTLKIQRTQQEDSAVYLCASSLVQGVKTEAFFGQGTRLTVV.

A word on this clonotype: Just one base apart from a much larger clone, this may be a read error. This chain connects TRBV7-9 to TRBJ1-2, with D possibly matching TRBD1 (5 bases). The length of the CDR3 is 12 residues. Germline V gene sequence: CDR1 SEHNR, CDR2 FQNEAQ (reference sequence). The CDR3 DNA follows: TGTGCCAGCAGCTTAGCCCGGGACGGCTACGCCTTC. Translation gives CASSLARDGYAF.

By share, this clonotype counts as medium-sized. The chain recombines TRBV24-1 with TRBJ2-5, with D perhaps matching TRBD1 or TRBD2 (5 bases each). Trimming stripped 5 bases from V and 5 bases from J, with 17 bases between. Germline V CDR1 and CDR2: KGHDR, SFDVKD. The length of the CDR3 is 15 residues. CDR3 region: CATSALQGDVETQYF. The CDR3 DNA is TGTGCCACCAGTGCCCTTCAAGGGGACGTCGAGACCCAGTACTTC.

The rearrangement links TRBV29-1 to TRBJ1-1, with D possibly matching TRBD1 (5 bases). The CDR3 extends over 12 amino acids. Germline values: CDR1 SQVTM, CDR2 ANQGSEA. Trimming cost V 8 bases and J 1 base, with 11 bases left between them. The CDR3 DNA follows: TGCAGCCGTCTCGGGGGGAACACTGAAGCTTTCTTT. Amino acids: CSRLGGNTEAFF.

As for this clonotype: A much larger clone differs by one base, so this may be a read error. This chain's CDR3 is CASSSRGNTIYF. CDR3 DNA: TGTGCCAGCAGCTCCCGAGGGAACACCATATATTTT. The V call is TRBV19, the J call TRBJ1-3; no clear D gene. This CDR3 contains 12 residues. Trimming took 9 bases from V and 7 from J, leaving 13 bases between them. Germline CDR1 is LNHDA and CDR2 is SQIVND (reference sequence).

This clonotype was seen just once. CDR3 sequence (DNA): TGTGCCAGCAGCGCTTCGTGGGGGGGTACCGGGGAGCTGTTTTTT. It translates to CASSASWGGTGELFF. The rearrangement links TRBV9 to TRBJ2-2; 7 bases map to TRBD2. CDR1 and CDR2 (germline): SGDLS, YYNGEE. The CDR3 spans 15 residues. V lost 3 bases to trimming and J lost 5 bases; unmatched junction nucleotides: 7.

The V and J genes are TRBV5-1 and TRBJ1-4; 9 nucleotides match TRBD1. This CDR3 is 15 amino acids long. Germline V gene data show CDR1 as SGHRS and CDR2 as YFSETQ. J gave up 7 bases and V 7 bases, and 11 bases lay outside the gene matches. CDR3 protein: CASCAVGTGSEKLFF. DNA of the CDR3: TGCGCCAGCTGCGCAGTGGGGACAGGGAGTGAAAAACTGTTTTTT.

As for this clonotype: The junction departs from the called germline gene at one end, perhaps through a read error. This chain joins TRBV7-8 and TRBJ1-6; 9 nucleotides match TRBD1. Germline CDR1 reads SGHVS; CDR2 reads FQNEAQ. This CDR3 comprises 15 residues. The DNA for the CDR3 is TGCGCCAGCAGCCAATTCAGACAGGGGGGTTCACCCCTCCACTTT. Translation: CASSQFRQGGSPLHF. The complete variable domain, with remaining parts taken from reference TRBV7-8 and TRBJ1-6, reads GAGVSQSPRYKVAKRGQDVALRCDPISGHVSLFWYQQALGQGPEFLTYFQNEAQLDKSGLPSDRFFAERPEGSVSTLKIQRTQQEDSAVYLCASSQFRQGGSPLHFGNGTRLTVT.

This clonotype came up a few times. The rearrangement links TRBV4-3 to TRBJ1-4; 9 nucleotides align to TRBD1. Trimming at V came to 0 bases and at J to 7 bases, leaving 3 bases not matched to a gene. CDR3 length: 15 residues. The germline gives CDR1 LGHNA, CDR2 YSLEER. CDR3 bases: TGCGCCAGCAGCCAAGACGGGACAGGGAGTGAAAAACTGTTTTTT. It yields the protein CASSQDGTGSEKLFF.

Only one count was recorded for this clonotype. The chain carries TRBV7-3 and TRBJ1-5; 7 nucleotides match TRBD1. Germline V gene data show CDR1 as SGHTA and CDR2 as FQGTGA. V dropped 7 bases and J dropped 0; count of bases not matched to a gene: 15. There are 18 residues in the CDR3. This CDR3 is CASMRNTPGQSSNQPQHF. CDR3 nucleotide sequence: TGTGCCAGCATGAGGAACACCCCGGGACAGAGTAGCAATCAGCCCCAGCATTTT. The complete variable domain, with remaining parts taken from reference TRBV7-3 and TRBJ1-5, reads GAGVSQTPSNKVTEKGKYVELRCDPISGHTALYWYRQSLGQGPEFLIYFQGTGAADDSGLPNDRFFAVRPEGSVSTLKIQRTERGDSAVYLCASMRNTPGQSSNQPQHFGDGTRLSIL.

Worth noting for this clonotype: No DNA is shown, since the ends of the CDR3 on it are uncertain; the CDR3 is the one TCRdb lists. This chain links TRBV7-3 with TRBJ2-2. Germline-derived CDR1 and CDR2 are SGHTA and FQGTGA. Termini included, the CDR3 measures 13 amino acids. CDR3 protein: CARVHRTPGSCFF.

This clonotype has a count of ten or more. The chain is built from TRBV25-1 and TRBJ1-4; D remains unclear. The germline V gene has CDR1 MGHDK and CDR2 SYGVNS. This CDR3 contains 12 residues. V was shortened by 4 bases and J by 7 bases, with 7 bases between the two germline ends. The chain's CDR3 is CASSVGAEKLFF. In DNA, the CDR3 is TGTGCCAGCAGTGTAGGAGCTGAAAAACTGTTTTTT.

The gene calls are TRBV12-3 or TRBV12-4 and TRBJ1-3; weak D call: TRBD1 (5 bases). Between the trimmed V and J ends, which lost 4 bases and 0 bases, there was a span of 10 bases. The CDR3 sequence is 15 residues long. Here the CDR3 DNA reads TGTGCCAGCAGTTCGACAGACCTCTCTGGAAACACCATATATTTT. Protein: CASSSTDLSGNTIYF.

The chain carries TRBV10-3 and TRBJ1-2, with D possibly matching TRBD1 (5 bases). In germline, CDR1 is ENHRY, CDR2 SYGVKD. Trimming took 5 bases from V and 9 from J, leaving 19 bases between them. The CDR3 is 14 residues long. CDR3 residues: CAISKDSPVLRYTF. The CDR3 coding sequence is TGTGCCATCAGTAAAGACAGCCCAGTCTTACGCTACACCTTC.

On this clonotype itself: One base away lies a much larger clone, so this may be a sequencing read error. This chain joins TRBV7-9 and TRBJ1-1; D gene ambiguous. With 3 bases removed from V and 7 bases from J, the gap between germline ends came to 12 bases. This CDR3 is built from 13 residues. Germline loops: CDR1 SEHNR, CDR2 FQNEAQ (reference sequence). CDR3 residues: CASSFTNTFEAFF. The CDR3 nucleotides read TGTGCCAGCAGCTTCACCAACACCTTTGAAGCTTTCTTT.

In DNA, the CDR3 is TGTGCCAGCAGGGCAGGGGCAAATTCACCCCTCCACTTT. The encoded protein is CASRAGANSPLHF. The genes are TRBV6-2 or TRBV6-3 and TRBJ1-6; D may be TRBD1 (6 bases). Germline V CDR1 and CDR2: MNHEY, SVGEGT. Trimming took off 6 bases at V and 7 bases at J, with 10 bases between the two ends. CDR3 length equals 13 residues.

The CDR3 DNA reads as TGTGCTAGTGGTTTCTCCGGGACAGCATCCTATGGCTACACCTTC. This encodes CASGFSGTASYGYTF. The chain couples TRBV12-3 or TRBV12-4 to TRBJ1-2; 7 bases are shared with TRBD1. This CDR3 is 15 amino acids long.

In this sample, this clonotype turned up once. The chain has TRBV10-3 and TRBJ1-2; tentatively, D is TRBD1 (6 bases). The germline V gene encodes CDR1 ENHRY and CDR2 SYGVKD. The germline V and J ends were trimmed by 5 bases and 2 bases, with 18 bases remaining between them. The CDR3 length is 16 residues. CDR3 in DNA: TGTGCCATCAGTTCAAAGACGACAGGACAGAACTATGGCTACACCTTC. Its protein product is CAISSKTTGQNYGYTF.

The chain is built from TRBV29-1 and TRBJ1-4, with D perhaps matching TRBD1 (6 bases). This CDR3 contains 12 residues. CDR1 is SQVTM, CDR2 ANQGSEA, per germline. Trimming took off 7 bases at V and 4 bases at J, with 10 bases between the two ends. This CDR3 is CSGGGFNEKLFF. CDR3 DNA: TGCAGCGGAGGGGGATTTAATGAAAAACTGTTTTTT.

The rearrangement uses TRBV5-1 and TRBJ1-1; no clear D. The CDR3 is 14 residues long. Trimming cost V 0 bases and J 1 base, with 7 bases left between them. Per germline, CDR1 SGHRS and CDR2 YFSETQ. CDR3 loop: CASSLGSENTEAFF. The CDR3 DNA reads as TGCGCCAGCAGCTTGGGTTCTGAGAACACTGAAGCTTTCTTT.

The CDR3 loop is CATSDIGQGVQETQYF. DNA of the CDR3: TGTGCCACCAGTGATATCGGACAGGGGGTCCAAGAGACCCAGTACTTC. This chain connects TRBV24-1 to TRBJ2-5; 10 nucleotides align to TRBD1. Germline-derived CDR1 and CDR2 are KGHDR and SFDVKD. This CDR3 comprises 16 residues. Trimming at V came to 3 bases and at J to 1 base, leaving 4 bases not matched to a gene.

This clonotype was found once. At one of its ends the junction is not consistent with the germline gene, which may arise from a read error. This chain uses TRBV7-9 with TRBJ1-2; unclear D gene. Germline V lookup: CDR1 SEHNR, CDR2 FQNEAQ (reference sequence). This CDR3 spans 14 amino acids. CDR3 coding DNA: TGTGCCAGCAGTTTAGTTGTAGGGTACTATGGCTACACCTTC. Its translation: CASSLVVGYYGYTF.

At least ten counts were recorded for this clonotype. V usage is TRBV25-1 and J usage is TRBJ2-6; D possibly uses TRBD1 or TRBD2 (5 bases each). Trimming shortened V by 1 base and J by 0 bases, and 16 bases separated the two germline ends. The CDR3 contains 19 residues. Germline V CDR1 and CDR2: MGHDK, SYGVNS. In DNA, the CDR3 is TGTGCCAGCAGTGAATTTACAGCGGACAAGAGCTCTGGGGCCAACGTCCTGACTTTC. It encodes CASSEFTADKSSGANVLTF. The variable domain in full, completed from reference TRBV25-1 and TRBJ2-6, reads EADIYQTPRYLVIGTGKKITLECSQTMGHDKMYWYQQDPGMELHLIHYSYGVNSTEKGDLSSESTVSRIRTEHFPLTLESARPSHTSQYLCASSEFTADKSSGANVLTFGAGSRLTVL.

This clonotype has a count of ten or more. In DNA form, the CDR3 reads TGTGCCATCTCCATGGGACAGGGGAACACTGAAGCTTTCTTT. Translation: CAISMGQGNTEAFF. V usage is TRBV10-3 and J usage is TRBJ1-1; 9 bases line up with TRBD1. The CDR3 consists of 14 residues. V shed 8 bases, J shed 1 base, and the junction held 5 bases outside the gene matches. The germline V gene encodes CDR1 ENHRY and CDR2 SYGVKD.

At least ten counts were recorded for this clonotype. CDR3 residues: CASSLGVLETQYF. CDR3 nucleotides: TGTGCCAGCAGCTTGGGGGTTTTGGAGACCCAGTACTTC. The chain employs TRBV12-3 or TRBV12-4 and TRBJ2-5; D is possibly TRBD1 or TRBD2 (5 bases each). V lost 6 bases and J 5 bases, leaving 13 bases between the germline ends. The CDR3 runs to 13 residues.